The clone carrying this T cell receptor (beta chain) was seen a single time. The antigen remains unidentified. The record originates from a study of shared clonotypes between healthy human individuals. Whole-study results and caveats: Few donors limited the genetic and exposure-history diversity represented. Non-shared clonotypes had lower generation probabilities than those shared by all four donors.

In the original analysis: Because ImmunoSEQ provided only junction sequences with no quality scores, the filtering differed. Using immunoSEQ multiplex PCR, the repertoire was profiled, and TCRdb retains in-frame clones only, with some absent. The V and J calls and the clone size are those of that table, but D and trimming were determined from the DNA. The sample records around 1.6 million clones, 95% to 99% being singletons. Germline CDR1 reads SGHRS; CDR2 reads YFSETQ. Trimming removed 5 bases from V and 0 bases from J, with 14 bases in between. This CDR3 comprises 15 residues. CD45RA-negative memory and CD45RA+ naive subsets were split from the CD4+ cells.

Input material: naive CD4+ T cells sorted from blood. Subset: CD45RA+ positively selected. This receptor was taken from a man aged 25 to 45 in good health. V is TRBV5-1 and J is TRBJ1-1; D is uncertain. The CDR3 bases are TGCGCCAGCAGTACAGACACGCTCATGAACACTGAAGCTTTCTTT. Translated: CASSTDTLMNTEAFF.